The text below deals with one TCR beta chain. Measured with immunoSEQ multiplex PCR; TCRdb has only the in-frame clones, and not every one. The table records 60,000 or so clones, 86% of them present only once. The CDR3 has 18 residues. V lost 4 bases and J lost 0, with 20 bases in between. Germline-derived CDR1 and CDR2 are SEHNR and FQNEAQ (reference sequence). The data were taken from a study of OX40 agonist ivuxolimab in advanced cancers. Whole-study context: The patients' treatment was ivuxolimab, an agonistic anti-OX40 (CD134) antibody. There were three patients with partial responses, one having hepatocellular carcinoma and two cutaneous melanoma. Dose-escalation patients' cancers were hepatocellular carcinoma, melanoma, renal cell or head and neck cancer.

The chain is built from TRBV7-9 and TRBJ2-3, with D unclear. The source is an adult with an advanced solid tumor such as melanoma, head and neck, liver or kidney cancer. The material was CD4+ or CD8+ T cells sorted from blood, obtained in a trial of the OX40 agonist ivuxolimab. CDR3 nucleotides: TGTGCCAGCAGCTCTACCACCGCGAGCGATGGTAGCACAGATACGCAGTATTTT. This codes for CASSSTTASDGSTDTQYF.